The 28 T cell receptor beta chains listed next were all sequenced from one sample in a study of shared clonotypes between healthy human individuals. Clones were read by immunoSEQ multiplex PCR, and TCRdb kept only the in-frame ones, dropping some. Here the sample spans just over 2,000,000 clones, around 95% being singletons. The sample taken for sequencing was naive CD4+ T cells sorted from blood. Subset of the sample: CD45RA+ positively selected. These receptors came from a man aged 18 to 30 in good health.

The rearrangement uses TRBV6-5 and TRBJ2-1; D is unclear. The CDR3 sequence is 14 residues long. Trimming shortened V by 0 bases and J by 7 bases, and 10 bases separated the two germline ends. CDR1 is MNHEY and CDR2 is SVGAGI in the germline V gene. The CDR3 protein is CASSYSGRPNEQFF. As DNA, the CDR3 is TGTGCCAGCAGTTACTCAGGACGGCCAAATGAGCAGTTCTTC.

V and J are TRBV29-1 and TRBJ2-3, with D uncertain. Trimming removed 4 bases at V and 2 bases at J, with 13 bases between. The CDR3 length is 14 residues. Per germline, CDR1 SQVTM and CDR2 ANQGSEA. The DNA for the CDR3 is TGCAGCGTTGCGAGGAAGATAGACACAGATACGCAGTATTTT. The encoded protein is CSVARKIDTDTQYF.

This clone was detected only once. A clone one base away is much larger, so this may be a read error. The chain uses TRBV25-1 and TRBJ2-7; D possibly corresponds to TRBD2 (6 bases). The CDR3 contains 14 residues. Trimming shortened V by 3 bases and J by 2 bases, and 11 bases separated the two germline ends. Germline V gene lookup returns CDR1 MGHDK and CDR2 SYGVNS. Here the CDR3 DNA reads TGTGCCAGCAGTGACTCCACGGGGGCCTACGAGCAGTACTTC. Translated, it gives CASSDSTGAYEQYF.

The rearrangement joins TRBV10-1 to TRBJ1-3; D gene ambiguous. The V end lost 4 bases, the J end lost 0 bases, and 7 bases lay between the germline ends. Germline V gene data show CDR1 as WNHNN and CDR2 as SYGVQD (reference sequence). There are 14 residues in the CDR3. Here the CDR3 reads CASSAQNSGNTIYF. Written as DNA, the CDR3 is TGCGCCAGCAGTGCCCAGAACTCTGGAAACACCATATATTTT.

The chain recombines TRBV23-1 with TRBJ1-1; 11 bases match TRBD1. TRBV23-1 is flagged as an ORF with uncertain function. The CDR3 sequence is 15 residues long. Unmatched junction bases numbered 5, after V lost 5 bases and J lost 3 bases. The CDR3 DNA is TGCGCCAGCAGTGGTCCGGGACAGGGGGACACTGAAGCTTTCTTT. This encodes CASSGPGQGDTEAFF.

This clone has just one count. V usage is TRBV30 and J usage is TRBJ2-3; tentative D call: TRBD2 (5 bases). Per the germline V gene, CDR1 is GTSNPN and CDR2 is SVGIG (reference sequence). With 5 bases removed from V and 0 bases from J, the gap between germline ends came to 15 bases. The CDR3 runs to 15 residues. Written as DNA, the CDR3 is TGTGCCTGGGGGAGCTGGAGTCCTAGCACAGATACGCAGTATTTT. Translation gives CAWGSWSPSTDTQYF. The full variable domain, with the rest looked up from reference TRBV30 and TRBJ2-3, is SQTIHQWPATLVQPVGSPLSLECTVEGTSNPNLYWYRQAAGRGLQLLFYSVGIGQISSEVPQNLSASRPQDRQFILSSKKLLLSDSGFYLCAWGSWSPSTDTQYFGPGTRLTVL.

With regard to this clone: Other DNA sequences in this sample translate to the same CDR3. This chain uses TRBV2 with TRBJ2-1, with D possibly matching TRBD2 (5 bases). The germline V gene encodes CDR1 SNHLY and CDR2 FYNNEI. The CDR3 is 14 residues long. The ends were cut back, 5 bases at V and 1 base at J, with 9 bases in the middle. The CDR3 loop reads CASSRTASYNEQFF. The CDR3 DNA sequence: TGTGCCAGCAGTAGGACTGCTTCCTACAATGAGCAGTTCTTC.

The chain carries TRBV28 and TRBJ2-5; the D gene is possibly TRBD1 (6 bases). This CDR3 has 13 amino acids. Trimming took 5 bases from V and 4 from J, leaving 11 bases between them. Germline assignment: CDR1 MDHEN and CDR2 SYDVKM. The CDR3, as DNA: TGTGCCAGCAGTCTCTCAGGGGCAGAGACCCAGTACTTC. The encoded protein is CASSLSGAETQYF.

With respect to this clone: At one of its ends the junction is not consistent with the germline gene, which may arise from a read error. This chain joins TRBV29-1 and TRBJ1-1; D gene uncertain. Germline CDR1 SQVTM, CDR2 ANQGSEA. This CDR3 region has 8 residues. The CDR3 DNA is TGCAGCGTGGAAGGACCTTTCTTT. This encodes CSVEGPFF.

Here the CDR3 DNA reads TGTGCCAGCAGCGGCGGACAGCTTCGCGAGCAGTACTTC. Protein product: CASSGGQLREQYF. The V gene is TRBV6-1, the J gene TRBJ2-7; tentative D call: TRBD1 (6 bases). Germline assignment: CDR1 MNHNS and CDR2 SASEGT. The CDR3 has 13 amino acids. Trimming stripped 6 bases from V and 6 bases from J, with 15 bases between.

V is TRBV7-8 and J is TRBJ1-5; D perhaps matches TRBD1 (5 bases). V dropped 3 bases and J dropped 2 bases, with 20 bases sitting between them. Germline CDR1 reads SGHVS; CDR2 reads FQNEAQ. This CDR3 comprises 18 residues. CDR3 in amino acids: CASSFPGLSGGGNQPQHF. The CDR3 DNA follows: TGTGCCAGCAGCTTCCCCGGCCTCAGTGGGGGAGGCAATCAGCCCCAGCATTTT.

The rearrangement joins TRBV25-1 to TRBJ1-2, with D unclear. This CDR3 has 15 amino acids. Trimming left V 5 bases short and J 5 bases short, with 18 bases between. Germline V CDR1 and CDR2: MGHDK, SYGVNS. In DNA, the CDR3 is TGTGCCAGCAGTAAAACGGGATCCTTGGGGTATGGCTACACCTTC. Translated: CASSKTGSLGYGYTF.

The J gene is TRBJ2-1, the V gene TRBV30; no reliable D call. Trimming took off 1 base at V and 1 base at J, with 5 bases between the two ends. This CDR3 spans 13 amino acids. Germline values: CDR1 GTSNPN, CDR2 SVGIG (reference sequence). DNA for the CDR3: TGTGCCTGGAGTGCTAGTTCCTACAATGAGCAGTTCTTC. This translates into CAWSASSYNEQFF.

The chain carries TRBV21-1 and TRBJ2-2; TRBD2 is the table's D call and was not checked against the DNA. TRBV21-1 is a pseudogene segment. The CDR3 is 17 amino acids. The CDR3, as DNA: TGTGCCAGCAGCAAAGATCAAAACCGAAGGAGCACCGGGGAGCTGTTTTTT. This encodes CASSKDQNRRSTGELFF.

CDR3 sequence (DNA): TGCAGTGCTAGGTTCGGGGAGCTGTTTTTT. It is translated as CSARFGELFF. V gene TRBV20-1 combines with J gene TRBJ2-2, with D uncertain. The V end was cut by 3 bases, the J end by 7 bases, with 3 bases between. Germline assignment: CDR1 DFQATT and CDR2 SNEGSKA (reference sequence). There are 10 residues in the CDR3.

V is TRBV14 and J is TRBJ2-3; D might be TRBD1 (6 bases). Germline CDR1 SGHDN, CDR2 FVKESK. This CDR3 has 14 amino acids. The V end was cut by 5 bases, the J end by 2 bases, with 11 bases between. CDR3 DNA sequence: TGTGCCAGCAGCTTTGTGGGGGCCACAGATACGCAGTATTTT. It translates to CASSFVGATDTQYF.

A single count supports this clone. The gene calls are TRBV5-8 and TRBJ1-3; D gene ambiguous. Between the trimmed V and J ends, which lost 3 bases and 0 bases, there was a span of 4 bases. The CDR3 has 13 amino acids. The germline CDR1 and CDR2 sequences are SGHTS and YDEGEE. The CDR3 DNA is TGTGCCAGCAGCTCGGGCTCTGGAAACACCATATATTTT. This gives the protein CASSSGSGNTIYF.

To note about this clone: Additional DNA sequences in this sample encode the identical CDR3. CDR3: CASSAGTQETQYF. CDR3 in DNA: TGTGCCAGCTCAGCCGGGACTCAAGAGACCCAGTACTTC. The chain recombines TRBV18 with TRBJ2-5; D may be TRBD2 (6 bases). CDR1 and CDR2 from the germline V gene are KGHSH and LQKENI. The ends were cut back, 5 bases at V and 2 bases at J, with 9 bases in the middle. The length of the CDR3 is 13 residues.

The chain is built from TRBV5-4 and TRBJ1-4, with D possibly matching TRBD1 (6 bases). V dropped 0 bases and J dropped 8 bases, with 8 bases sitting between them. The CDR3 length is 13 residues. Germline loops: CDR1 SGHNT, CDR2 YYREEE (reference sequence). The CDR3 loop reads CASSLGRGEKLFF. DNA for the CDR3: TGTGCCAGCAGCTTGGGCAGGGGAGAAAAACTGTTTTTT. Combining the CDR3 with reference TRBV5-4 and TRBJ1-4 gives the whole variable domain ETGVTQSPTHLIKTRGQQVTLRCSSQSGHNTVSWYQQALGQGPQFIFQYYREEENGRGNFPPRFSGLQFPNYSSELNVNALELDDSALYLCASSLGRGEKLFFGSGTQLSVL.

The J gene is TRBJ1-4, the V gene TRBV9; 8 nucleotides agree with TRBD1. Germline loops: CDR1 SGDLS, CDR2 YYNGEE. The CDR3 consists of 15 residues. V lost 3 bases, J lost 4 bases, and 5 bases stayed unmatched. CDR3 sequence reads: CASSARQGFNEKLFF. CDR3 in DNA: TGTGCCAGCAGCGCACGACAGGGGTTTAATGAAAAACTGTTTTTT.

This chain connects TRBV29-1 to TRBJ2-3, with TRBD2 identical over 9 bases. Germline CDR1 is SQVTM and CDR2 is ANQGSEA. The V segment lost 3 bases and the J segment 5 bases; nucleotides outside the gene matches: 6. This CDR3 spans 14 amino acids. The CDR3 protein is CSVDGTSQRDTQYF. CDR3 coding DNA: TGCAGCGTTGACGGGACTAGCCAACGAGATACGCAGTATTTT.

This chain's CDR3 is CASSYITLSGANVLTF. CDR3 bases: TGTGCCAGCAGTTATATAACCCTCTCTGGGGCCAACGTCCTGACTTTC. The rearrangement joins TRBV6-5 to TRBJ2-6; D unresolved. The CDR3 has 16 residues. The germline CDR1 and CDR2 sequences are MNHEY and SVGAGI. Trimming took 3 bases from V and 0 from J, leaving 9 bases between them.

This clone was recorded only once. The chain carries TRBV28 and TRBJ2-6; D is perhaps TRBD2 (6 bases). V lost 8 bases and J lost 0, with 11 bases in between. The CDR3 spans 15 residues. Germline V gene lookup returns CDR1 MDHEN and CDR2 SYDVKM. CDR3 sequence reads: CASVGGYSGANVLTF. The DNA for the CDR3 is TGTGCCAGCGTGGGGGGATACTCTGGGGCCAACGTCCTGACTTTC.

The CDR3 is CAILRGTNYGYTF. CDR3 nucleotides: TGTGCCATCCTCAGGGGGACTAACTATGGCTACACCTTC. The chain couples TRBV28 to TRBJ1-2, with 7 bases lining up with TRBD1. CDR1 and CDR2 (germline): MDHEN, SYDVKM. This CDR3 is 13 amino acids long. Losses at the gene ends were 10 bases for V and 0 bases for J; bases not matched to a gene: 5.

This clone appeared once. This chain's CDR3 is CASSSYRGTYEQYF. CDR3 nucleotides: TGTGCCAGCAGTTCTTACAGGGGGACCTACGAGCAGTACTTC. The V and J genes are TRBV28 and TRBJ2-7; TRBD1 matches 8 bases. V shed 4 bases, J shed 2 bases, and the junction held 4 bases outside the gene matches. The CDR3 consists of 14 residues. Germline loops: CDR1 MDHEN, CDR2 SYDVKM. Full variable domain (remainder filled in from reference TRBV28 and TRBJ2-7): DVKVTQSSRYLVKRTGEKVFLECVQDMDHENMFWYRQDPGLGLRLIYFSYDVKMKEKGDIPEGYSVSREKKERFSLILESASTNQTSMYLCASSSYRGTYEQYFGPGTRLTVT.

The rearrangement links TRBV18 to TRBJ2-3; perhaps D is TRBD1 or TRBD2 (6 bases each). CDR1 KGHSH and CDR2 LQKENI come from the germline V gene. V gave up 3 bases and J gave up 0 bases, with 16 bases separating them. The CDR3 is 17 amino acids. In nucleotides, the CDR3 is TGTGCCAGCTCACCCCTTTCGGGGGCTACTAGCACAGATACGCAGTATTTT. Protein sequence: CASSPLSGATSTDTQYF.

The gene calls are TRBV7-9 and TRBJ2-3; D may correspond to TRBD1 or TRBD2 (5 bases each). CDR1 SEHNR and CDR2 FQNEAQ come from the germline V gene (reference sequence). V was trimmed by 3 bases and J by 1 base, leaving 8 bases between them. CDR3 length: 14 amino acids. Here the CDR3 reads CASSFGDRTDTQYF. The CDR3 DNA is TGTGCCAGCAGCTTCGGGGACCGCACAGATACGCAGTATTTT. Looking up the rest from reference TRBV7-9 and TRBJ2-3 gives the full variable domain: DTGVSQNPRHKITKRGQNVTFRCDPISEHNRLYWYRQTLGQGPEFLTYFQNEAQLEKSRLLSDRFSAERPKGSFSTLEIQRTEQGDSAMYLCASSFGDRTDTQYFGPGTRLTVL.

The gene calls are TRBV10-2 and TRBJ2-3; D call uncertain. The CDR3 has 13 amino acids. With 2 bases removed from V and 7 bases from J, the gap between germline ends came to 10 bases. Per the germline V gene, CDR1 is WSHSY and CDR2 is SAAADI. CDR3 residues: CASSELGRYTQYF. Here the CDR3 DNA reads TGCGCCAGCAGTGAGCTAGGAAGGTATACGCAGTATTTT.